These 20 T cell receptor beta chains were sequenced from one sample in a study of shared clonotypes between healthy human individuals. Sequencing was performed with immunoSEQ multiplex PCR; in TCRdb, only in-frame clones are kept and a portion is missing. The data show millions of clones, 85% to 95% seen once. Source material: naive CD4+ T cells from PBMCs. Subset defined: CD45RA+ positively selected. The receptor source for this set is a man between 18 and 35 years old in good health. Some clones in this sample may be carry-over from other donors' samples.

A word on this clone: The same CDR3 also results from other DNA sequences found in this sample. This chain uses TRBV10-3 with TRBJ1-4; D is ambiguous. The CDR3 sequence is 14 residues long. Germline V gene data show CDR1 as ENHRY and CDR2 as SYGVKD. V was clipped by 0 bases and J by 8 bases, with 10 bases between them. CDR3 sequence reads: CAISESRVGEKLFF. CDR3 nucleotides: TGTGCCATCAGTGAGTCTCGGGTGGGCGAAAAACTGTTTTTT.

This chain links TRBV19 with TRBJ2-7, with 10 bases that match TRBD1. Trimming took 5 bases from V and 1 from J; bases not matched to a gene: 11. This CDR3 spans 17 amino acids. Germline V lookup: CDR1 LNHDA, CDR2 SQIVND (reference sequence). The CDR3 here is CASSLRPPGQGSYEQYF. The CDR3, as DNA: TGTGCCAGTAGTCTCCGACCCCCGGGACAGGGGTCCTACGAGCAGTACTTC. Full variable domain (missing parts from reference TRBV19 and TRBJ2-7): DGGITQSPKYLFRKEGQNVTLSCEQNLNHDAMYWYRQDPGQGLRLIYYSQIVNDFQKGDIAEGYSVSREKKESFPLTVTSAQKNPTAFYLCASSLRPPGQGSYEQYFGPGTRLTVT.

Regarding this clone: The sample holds other DNA sequences that translate to the same CDR3. This rearrangement joins TRBV6-6 to TRBJ2-5; D is uncertain. Germline loops: CDR1 MNHNY, CDR2 SVGAGI (reference sequence). V lost 6 bases and J lost 5, with 7 bases in between. This CDR3 is built from 11 residues. As DNA, the CDR3 is TGTGCCAGCAGCCAACGGGAGACCCAGTACTTC. It is translated as CASSQRETQYF.

The gene calls are TRBV5-4 and TRBJ1-1; D unresolved. In germline, CDR1 is SGHNT, CDR2 YYREEE (reference sequence). This CDR3 contains 15 residues. V lost 0 bases to trimming and J lost 7 bases, with 16 bases between them. CDR3 coding DNA: TGTGCCAGCAGCTTGGTATCTGCGGAAATCGGTGAAGCTTTCTTT. This translates into CASSLVSAEIGEAFF.

The V and J genes are TRBV6-6 and TRBJ2-1, with TRBD2 matching 8 bases. CDR1 and CDR2 (germline): MNHNY, SVGAGI (reference sequence). J gave up 8 bases and V 3 bases, and 9 bases lay outside the gene matches. There are 15 residues in the CDR3. CDR3 region: CASSYLSGSLYEQFF. Here the CDR3 DNA reads TGTGCCAGCAGTTATCTAAGCGGGAGTTTATATGAGCAGTTCTTC.

This chain links TRBV29-1 with TRBJ2-1, with 8 bases that match TRBD2. This CDR3 is built from 14 residues. The trim removed 7 bases at V and 6 bases at J, leaving 11 bases unmatched. The germline V gene encodes CDR1 SQVTM and CDR2 ANQGSEA. As DNA, the CDR3 is TGCAGCGGGACTAGCTCGCCTAACGGCAATGAGCAGTTCTTC. Translation: CSGTSSPNGNEQFF.

V is TRBV7-9 and J is TRBJ2-5; 8 bases fit TRBD2. With V trimmed by 1 base and J by 0 bases, 4 bases remained unmatched. CDR3 length equals 16 residues. In germline, CDR1 is SEHNR, CDR2 FQNEAQ (reference sequence). CDR3 nucleotide sequence: TGTGCCAGCAGCTTAGGTGGCGGGGGGTACCAAGAGACCCAGTACTTC. Its translation is CASSLGGGGYQETQYF.

The chain has TRBV11-2 and TRBJ1-1, with D uncertain. V lost 5 bases to trimming and J lost 1 base, with 8 bases between them. This CDR3 has 13 residues. Germline assignment: CDR1 SGHAT and CDR2 FQNNGV. CDR3 sequence (DNA): TGTGCCAGCAGCCCATACACGAACACTGAAGCTTTCTTT. Its protein is CASSPYTNTEAFF.

Turning to this clone: This specimen includes other DNA sequences encoding the same CDR3. In nucleotides, the CDR3 is TGTGCCAGCAGCTTGGCCGGAGGCGAGACCCAGTACTTC. Protein product: CASSLAGGETQYF. This chain links TRBV5-6 with TRBJ2-5; possibly TRBD2 for D (5 bases). CDR1 is SGHDT and CDR2 is YYEEEE in the germline V gene. The germline V and J ends were trimmed by 0 bases and 5 bases, with 8 bases remaining between them. The CDR3 is 13 amino acids.

The genes are TRBV5-4 and TRBJ2-3; D unclear. CDR3 size: 13 residues. Germline V lookup: CDR1 SGHNT, CDR2 YYREEE (reference sequence). The V end lost 4 bases, the J end lost 4 bases, and 10 bases lay between the germline ends. The CDR3 region has the DNA TGTGCCAGCAGCCCCCCTAATCCAGATACGCAGTATTTT. As protein: CASSPPNPDTQYF.

V and J are TRBV7-2 and TRBJ2-7, with 10 bases matching TRBD1. CDR1 and CDR2 from the germline V gene are SGHTA and FQGNSA. The CDR3 is 15 residues long. J gave up 4 bases and V 3 bases, and 6 bases lay outside the gene matches. The CDR3 reads CASSFQGQGFYEQYF. The CDR3 bases are TGTGCCAGCAGCTTCCAGGGACAGGGGTTTTACGAGCAGTACTTC.

The CDR3 sequence: CASSGQGASNQPQHF. The CDR3 DNA reads TGTGCCAGCTCAGGTCAGGGGGCGAGCAATCAGCCCCAGCATTTT. The rearrangement uses TRBV18 and TRBJ1-5; 8 positions agree with TRBD1. Germline V gene data show CDR1 as KGHSH and CDR2 as LQKENI. With 5 bases clipped from V and 1 base from J, the junction kept 4 bases outside the gene matches. CDR3 length equals 15 residues.

With regard to this clone: In the same sample, other DNA sequences code for this CDR3. The V call is TRBV6-1, the J call TRBJ2-1; D gene unclear. Per the germline V gene, CDR1 is MNHNS and CDR2 is SASEGT. The CDR3 runs 12 residues. Trimming took 6 bases from V and 7 from J, leaving 10 bases between them. CDR3 sequence: CASRASGNEQFF. For the CDR3, the DNA is TGTGCCAGCAGAGCCTCTGGGAATGAGCAGTTCTTC.

This sequence joins TRBV4-1 and TRBJ2-2; D is unresolved. V was cut by 5 bases and J by 7 bases, with 5 bases left in between. The germline gives CDR1 MGHRA, CDR2 YSYEKL. This CDR3 is 11 amino acids long. CDR3 protein: CASSVGGELFF. CDR3 coding DNA: TGCGCCAGCAGCGTCGGCGGGGAGCTGTTTTTT.

The chain employs TRBV30 and TRBJ2-1, with D maybe TRBD2 (5 bases). The CDR3 covers 16 residues. The V gene lost 4 bases and the J gene lost 7 bases, with 23 bases spanning the gap. The germline CDR1 and CDR2 sequences are GTSNPN and SVGIG (reference sequence). The CDR3 DNA reads TGTGCCTGGACTCCCCGGCGAATTCCGGGGTTAAATGAGCAGTTCTTC. Translation gives CAWTPRRIPGLNEQFF.

The chain combines TRBV5-5 with TRBJ1-2; TRBD1 is a possible D gene (5 bases). V lost 9 bases and J 3 bases, leaving 15 bases between the germline ends. Germline CDR1 SGHKS, CDR2 YYEKEE (reference sequence). This CDR3 comprises 13 residues. The CDR3 DNA sequence: TGTGCCACCCGACAGACCGTAGACTATGGCTACACCTTC. This codes for CATRQTVDYGYTF.

As regards this clone: Other DNA sequences within the sample encode an identical CDR3. This rearrangement joins TRBV28 to TRBJ1-3, with no clear D. The ends were cut back, 2 bases at V and 0 bases at J, with 5 bases in the middle. This CDR3 contains 14 residues. Germline assignment: CDR1 MDHEN and CDR2 SYDVKM. The CDR3 DNA sequence: TGTGCCAGCAGTTTAAGGATCTCTGGAAACACCATATATTTT. This codes for CASSLRISGNTIYF.

This clone is a singleton in its sample. The gene calls are TRBV14 and TRBJ2-5, with D perhaps TRBD1 (5 bases). Per germline, CDR1 SGHDN and CDR2 FVKESK. Trimming removed 3 bases at V and 5 bases at J, with 16 bases between. This CDR3 is 15 amino acids long. Here the CDR3 reads CASSQSRAWWETQYF. The CDR3 DNA reads TGTGCCAGCAGCCAGAGCAGGGCCTGGTGGGAGACCCAGTACTTC.

The CDR3 loop reads CASEGLGETQYF. CDR3 nucleotide sequence: TGTGCCAGTGAGGGCCTAGGGGAGACCCAGTACTTC. This rearrangement joins TRBV28 to TRBJ2-5, with D possibly TRBD2 on 5 matching bases. Germline CDR1 MDHEN, CDR2 SYDVKM. The CDR3 spans 12 residues. The V end was cut by 9 bases, the J end by 5 bases, with 13 bases between.

This sequence joins TRBV10-3 and TRBJ1-1; D unclear. The CDR3 covers 14 residues. CDR1 ENHRY and CDR2 SYGVKD come from the germline V gene. V was shortened by 4 bases and J by 0 bases, with 9 bases between the two germline ends. In DNA, the CDR3 is TGTGCCATCAGTGCAACAGCTGTGAACACTGAAGCTTTCTTT. Its protein product is CAISATAVNTEAFF.